These 8 T cell receptor beta chains came from one sample sequenced in a study of T-cell memory formation after mild COVID-19 (TCRdb year 2021). Preparation of the library involved 5' RACE. Sequenced using an Illumina NovaSeq 6000. Clones were called with MiXCR by TCRdb after fastp trimmed the public reads at Q25, and only in-frame beta chains were retained. A single entry per CDR3 protein holds the most common genes and DNA from its merged rows. The sample data list about 260,000 distinct CDR3 sequences, and approximately 7.6% of these were observed just once. Of the sample, 20% to 25% falls within the top ten clones. The sequencing input was PBMCs or a T cell subset sorted from them (not recorded which). The source is a man between 18 and 35 years old who had mild COVID-19 (a few samples of this study predate the infection). The sample titles of this study are shuffled in the database, so cell type and time point are left out; the donor was told from shared clones.

This clonotype turned up a few times. The chain recombines TRBV28 with TRBJ2-3; 7 bases are a match to TRBD1. The CDR3 sequence is 15 residues long. J lost 1 base, V lost 8 bases, and 9 bases had no gene match. CDR1 is MDHEN and CDR2 is SYDVKM in the germline V gene. CDR3 in amino acids: CASASIQGRTDTQYF. The CDR3 DNA reads TGTGCCAGCGCGTCAATACAGGGGCGCACAGATACGCAGTATTTT. The full variable domain, in which reference TRBV28 and TRBJ2-3 provide the parts outside the CDR3, is DVKVTQSSRYLVKRTGEKVFLECVQDMDHENMFWYRQDPGLGLRLIYFSYDVKMKEKGDIPEGYSVSREKKERFSLILESASTNQTSMYLCASASIQGRTDTQYFGPGTRLTVL.

The CDR3 is CATSREGAGQPQHF. The CDR3 DNA sequence: TGTGCCACCAGCAGAGAAGGGGCCGGCCAGCCCCAGCATTTT. The rearrangement joins TRBV15 to TRBJ1-5, with D perhaps TRBD1 (5 bases). The CDR3 extends over 14 amino acids. The germline gives CDR1 LNHNV, CDR2 YYDKDF (reference sequence). Between the trimmed V and J ends, which lost 0 bases and 7 bases, there was a span of 10 bases. The complete variable domain, with remaining parts taken from reference TRBV15 and TRBJ1-5, reads DAMVIQNPRYQVTQFGKPVTLSCSQTLNHNVMYWYQQKSSQAPKLLFHYYDKDFNNEADTPDNFQSRRPNTSFCFLDIRSPGLGDTAMYLCATSREGAGQPQHFGDGTRLSIL.

This clonotype was detected only a few times. The chain carries TRBV12-3 or TRBV12-4 and TRBJ1-5; D gene uncertain. Trimming pared 4 bases from V and 10 bases from J, leaving 8 bases between. The CDR3 extends over 11 amino acids. The CDR3 reads CASSWEGPQHF. The CDR3 nucleotides are TGTGCCAGCAGTTGGGAGGGACCCCAGCATTTT.

This clonotype was seen a handful of times. The chain joins TRBV4-3 to TRBJ1-4; 8 bases match TRBD1. J was trimmed by 7 bases and V by 1 base; bases with no gene match: 2. Germline V CDR1 and CDR2: LGHNA, YSLEER. CDR3 length equals 14 residues. Written as DNA, the CDR3 is TGCGCCAGCAGCCAAGGCGGACAGGGTGAAAAACTGTTTTTT. Amino acid sequence: CASSQGGQGEKLFF.

The chain uses TRBV29-1 and TRBJ2-1; D is unclear. With 4 bases removed from V and 2 bases from J, the gap between germline ends came to 9 bases. Germline V gene sequence: CDR1 SQVTM, CDR2 ANQGSEA. This CDR3 spans 13 amino acids. In DNA, the CDR3 is TGCAGCGTTGCAAGTGGGGCCTACAATGAGCAGTTCTTC. Its protein is CSVASGAYNEQFF.

The V call is TRBV5-1, the J call TRBJ2-7; no clear D. The ends were cut back, 0 bases at V and 1 base at J, with 8 bases in the middle. The V gene's germline CDR1 is SGHRS and CDR2 YFSETQ. This CDR3 comprises 14 residues. CDR3 in DNA: TGCGCCAGCAGCTTGGAAAGGGTATCCTACGAGCAGTACTTC. Translation: CASSLERVSYEQYF.

In this sample, this clonotype turned up many times. The V gene is TRBV5-1, the J gene TRBJ2-7; 10 bases line up with TRBD1. CDR1 is SGHRS and CDR2 is YFSETQ in the germline V gene. The ends lost 4 bases at V and 7 bases at J; junction bases unmatched: 5. This CDR3 is built from 13 residues. CDR3 protein: CASSRGQGEEQYF. The CDR3, as DNA: TGCGCCAGCAGCCGAGGACAGGGGGAAGAGCAGTACTTC. The full variable domain, its missing parts supplied by reference TRBV5-1 and TRBJ2-7, is KAGVTQTPRYLIKTRGQQVTLSCSPISGHRSVSWYQQTPGQGLQFLFEYFSETQRNKGNFPGRFSGRQFSNSRSEMNVSTLELGDSALYLCASSRGQGEEQYFGPGTRLTVT.

The CDR3 bases are TGTGCCAGCAGCTTAGCATCGGGGTCCCACAATGAGCAGTTCTTC. Its translation: CASSLASGSHNEQFF. The rearrangement uses TRBV7-6 and TRBJ2-1, with TRBD2 as a possible D gene (5 bases). Deletions cut 0 bases from V and 5 bases from J, with 11 bases between. From germline, CDR1 is SGHVS and CDR2 FNYEAQ. The CDR3 has 15 residues.